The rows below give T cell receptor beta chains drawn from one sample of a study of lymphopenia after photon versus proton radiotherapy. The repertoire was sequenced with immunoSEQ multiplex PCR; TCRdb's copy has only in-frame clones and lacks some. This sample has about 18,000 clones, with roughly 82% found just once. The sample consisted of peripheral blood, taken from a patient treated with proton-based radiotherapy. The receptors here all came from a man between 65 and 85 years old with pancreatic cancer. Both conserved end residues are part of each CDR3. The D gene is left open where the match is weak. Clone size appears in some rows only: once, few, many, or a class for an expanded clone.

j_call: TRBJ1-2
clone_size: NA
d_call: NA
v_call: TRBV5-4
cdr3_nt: TGTGCCAGCAGCCCTACGGCAACCAACTATGGCTACACCTTC
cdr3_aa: CASSPTATNYGYTF

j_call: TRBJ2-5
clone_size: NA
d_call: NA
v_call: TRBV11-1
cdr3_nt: TGTGCCAGCAGCCCCGATGGTGGGCGGGAGACCCAGTACTTC
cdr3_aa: CASSPDGGRETQYF

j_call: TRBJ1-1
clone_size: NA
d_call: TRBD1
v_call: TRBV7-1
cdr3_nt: TGTGCCAGCAGCTTAAGGACAGGGAGAGTGAACACTGAAGCTTTCTTT
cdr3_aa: CASSLRTGRVNTEAFF

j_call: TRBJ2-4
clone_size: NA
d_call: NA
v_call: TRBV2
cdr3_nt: TGTGCCAGCAGGGCTGGCTTAGCCAAAAACATTCAGTACTTC
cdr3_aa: CASRAGLAKNIQYF

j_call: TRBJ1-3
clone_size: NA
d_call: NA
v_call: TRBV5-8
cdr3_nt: TGTGCCAGCAGCTTGTTTTTCAGCTCTGGAAACACCATATATTTT
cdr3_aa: CASSLFFSSGNTIYF

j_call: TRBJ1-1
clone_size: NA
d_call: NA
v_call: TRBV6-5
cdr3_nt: TGTGCCAGCAGCCAGGGACGAAGGAACACTGAAGCTTTCTTT
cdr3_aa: CASSQGRRNTEAFF

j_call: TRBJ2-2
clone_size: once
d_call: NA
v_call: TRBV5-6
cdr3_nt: TGTGCCAGCAGCTTGCAACCCACCGGGGAGCTGTTTTTT
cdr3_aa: CASSLQPTGELFF

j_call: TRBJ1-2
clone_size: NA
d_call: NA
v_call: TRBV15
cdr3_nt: TGTGCCACCAGCAGAGATCACGACCCTGGTAGCTATGGCTACACCTTC
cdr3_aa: CATSRDHDPGSYGYTF

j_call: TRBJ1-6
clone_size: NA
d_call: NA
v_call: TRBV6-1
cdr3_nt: TGTGCCAGCAGTGAAGGATATGGGGATTCACCCCTCCACTTT
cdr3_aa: CASSEGYGDSPLHF

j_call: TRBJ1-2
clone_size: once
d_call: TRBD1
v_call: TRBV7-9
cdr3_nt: TGTGCCAGCAACCTACAGGGGGCCTATGGCTACACCTTC
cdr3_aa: CASNLQGAYGYTF

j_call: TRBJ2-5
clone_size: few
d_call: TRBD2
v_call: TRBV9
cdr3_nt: TGTGCCAGCAGCGTGGCAAGCGGGAGAGCATACCCCCAAGAGACCCAGTACTTC
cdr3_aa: CASSVASGRAYPQETQYF

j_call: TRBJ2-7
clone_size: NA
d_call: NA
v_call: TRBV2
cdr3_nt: TGTGCCAGCAGTGAAATAACAGCCCTCTCCTACGAGCAGTACTTC
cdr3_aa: CASSEITALSYEQYF

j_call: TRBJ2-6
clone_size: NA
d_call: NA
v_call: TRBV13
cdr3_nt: TGTGCCAGCAGCTCGAACCGGGACAAAACTGGGGCCAACGTCCTGACTTTC
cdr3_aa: CASSSNRDKTGANVLTF

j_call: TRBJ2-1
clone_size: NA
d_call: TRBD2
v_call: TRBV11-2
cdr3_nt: TGTGCCAGCAGCTTGCTAGCGGGAGTCATGAATGAGCAGTTCTTC
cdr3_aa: CASSLLAGVMNEQFF

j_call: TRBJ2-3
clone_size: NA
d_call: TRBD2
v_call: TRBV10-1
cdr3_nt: TGCGCCAGCAGTGATGGATGGGAGGGCCCAGATACGCAGTATTTT
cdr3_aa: CASSDGWEGPDTQYF

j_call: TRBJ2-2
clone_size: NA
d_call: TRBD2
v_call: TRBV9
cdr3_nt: TGTGCCAGCAGCAATCCTGGACTAGCGGGGGTCACCGGGGAGCTGTTTTTT
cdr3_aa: CASSNPGLAGVTGELFF

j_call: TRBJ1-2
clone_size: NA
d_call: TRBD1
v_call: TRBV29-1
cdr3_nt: TGCAGCGTTGAACTAGGAGGGGGCAGTTGGAGGTATGGCTACACCTTC
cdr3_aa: CSVELGGGSWRYGYTF

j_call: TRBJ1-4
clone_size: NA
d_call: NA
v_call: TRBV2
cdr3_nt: TGTGCCAGCAGTACCCTCAGCCAGTATGAAAAACTGTTTTTT
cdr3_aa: CASSTLSQYEKLFF

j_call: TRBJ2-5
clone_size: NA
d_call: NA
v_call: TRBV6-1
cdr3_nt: TGTGCCAGCAGTGAAGGTTCGGGGGCGGCGGAGACCCAGTACTTC
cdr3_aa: CASSEGSGAAETQYF

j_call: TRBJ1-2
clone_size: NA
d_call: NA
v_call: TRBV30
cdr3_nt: TGTGCCTGCAAGACCGCCTCTAACTATGGCTACACCTTC
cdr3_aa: CACKTASNYGYTF

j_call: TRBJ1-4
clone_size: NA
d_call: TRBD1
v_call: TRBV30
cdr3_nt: TGTGCCTGGGGGGACAGGGGACACGAAAAACTGTTTTTT
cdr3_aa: CAWGDRGHEKLFF

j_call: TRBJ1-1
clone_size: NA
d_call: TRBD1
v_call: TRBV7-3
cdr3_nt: TGTGCCAGCAGCATAACCGGGACAGGGGGGACTGAAGCTTTCTTT
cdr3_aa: CASSITGTGGTEAFF

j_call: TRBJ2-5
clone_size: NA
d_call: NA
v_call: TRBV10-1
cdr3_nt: TGCGCCAGCAGTGAGTCGAGGGGAGCGGAGGGCCAAGAGACCCAGTACTTC
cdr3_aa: CASSESRGAEGQETQYF

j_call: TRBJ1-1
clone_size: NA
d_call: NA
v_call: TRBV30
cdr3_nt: TGTGCCTGGAGTCGGGCTGGAAGTACTGAAGCTTTCTTT
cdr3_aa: CAWSRAGSTEAFF

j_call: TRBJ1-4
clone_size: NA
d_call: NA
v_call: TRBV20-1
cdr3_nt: TGCAGTGCTAGATGGCAGGGAGGCCTGTTTTTT
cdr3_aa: CSARWQGGLFF

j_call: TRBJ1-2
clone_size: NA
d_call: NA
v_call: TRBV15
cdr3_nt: TGTGCCACCAGCATCGTGTCGAGGGGTGATTATGGCTACACCTTC
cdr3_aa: CATSIVSRGDYGYTF

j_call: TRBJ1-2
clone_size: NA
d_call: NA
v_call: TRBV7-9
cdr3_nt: TGTGCCAGCAGCTTAGTAGGGACAACCAACTATGGCTACACCTTC
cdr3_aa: CASSLVGTTNYGYTF

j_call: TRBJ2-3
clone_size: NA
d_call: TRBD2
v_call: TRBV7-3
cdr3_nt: TGTGCCAGCAGCTTTCCGGGACTAGCGGGGGGTCGTGCAGATACGCAGTATTTT
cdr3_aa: CASSFPGLAGGRADTQYF

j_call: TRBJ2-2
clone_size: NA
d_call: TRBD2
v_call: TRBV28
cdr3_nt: TGTGCCAGCAGTTCGGCGGGAGGGCCGCCCGGGGAGCTGTTTTTT
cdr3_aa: CASSSAGGPPGELFF

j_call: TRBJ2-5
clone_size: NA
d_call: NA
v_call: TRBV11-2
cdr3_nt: TGTGCCAGCAGCTTCTCTCGGGCGTCTAGGGGGGAGACCCAGTACTTC
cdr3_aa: CASSFSRASRGETQYF

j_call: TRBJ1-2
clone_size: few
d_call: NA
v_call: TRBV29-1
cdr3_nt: TGCAGCGTTAGAGGCATTGATGGAGGCTACACCTTC
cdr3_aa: CSVRGIDGGYTF

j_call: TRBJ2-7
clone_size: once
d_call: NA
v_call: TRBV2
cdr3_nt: TGTGCCAGCAGTTCTTTAGTCTCCTACGAGCAGTACTTC
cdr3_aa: CASSSLVSYEQYF

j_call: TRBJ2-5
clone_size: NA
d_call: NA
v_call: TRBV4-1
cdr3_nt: TGCGCCAGCAGGGATACAGGAGGGAGAAAAGAGACCCAGTACTTC
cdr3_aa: CASRDTGGRKETQYF

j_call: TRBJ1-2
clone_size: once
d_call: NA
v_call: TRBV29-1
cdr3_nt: TGCAGCGTCGCCGCCCAGGCTGGCTACACCTTC
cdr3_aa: CSVAAQAGYTF

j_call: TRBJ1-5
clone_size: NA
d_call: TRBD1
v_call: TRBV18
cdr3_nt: TGTGCCAGCTCACCACAAGGACAGGACAATCAGCCCCAGCATTTT
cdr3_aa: CASSPQGQDNQPQHF

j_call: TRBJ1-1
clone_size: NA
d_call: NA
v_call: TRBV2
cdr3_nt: TGTGCCAGCAGTGTACAGCCGAACACTGAAGCTTTCTTT
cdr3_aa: CASSVQPNTEAFF

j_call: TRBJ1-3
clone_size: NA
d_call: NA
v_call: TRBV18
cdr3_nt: TGTGCCAGCTCACTAGACATAAGCTCTGGAAACACCATATATTTT
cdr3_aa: CASSLDISSGNTIYF

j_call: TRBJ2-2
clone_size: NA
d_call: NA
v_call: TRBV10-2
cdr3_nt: TGCGCCAGCTGCCAAGGAGGGGTAGATACCGGGGAGCTGTTTTTT
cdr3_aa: CASCQGGVDTGELFF

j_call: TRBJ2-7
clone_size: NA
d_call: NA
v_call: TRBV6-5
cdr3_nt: TGTGCCAGCAGTTACTCCCACCCCCCTAGCGAGCAGTACTTC
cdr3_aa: CASSYSHPPSEQYF

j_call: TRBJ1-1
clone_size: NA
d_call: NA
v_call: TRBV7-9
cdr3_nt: TGTGCCAGCAGACTGATACAGCAAAACACTGAAGCTTTCTTT
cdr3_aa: CASRLIQQNTEAFF

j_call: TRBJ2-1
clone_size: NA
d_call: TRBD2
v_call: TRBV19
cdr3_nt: TGTGCCAGTAGTCCTCGGACTAGCTACTCCTACAATGAGCAGTTCTTC
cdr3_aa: CASSPRTSYSYNEQFF

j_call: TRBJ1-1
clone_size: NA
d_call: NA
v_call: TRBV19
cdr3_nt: TGTGCCAGCCGCGTAAAGAGACTGAACACTGAAGCTTTCTTT
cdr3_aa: CASRVKRLNTEAFF

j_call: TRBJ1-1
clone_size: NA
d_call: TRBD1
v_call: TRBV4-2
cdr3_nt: TGTGCCAGCAGCCAATACAGGGGAACTGAAGTTTTCTTT
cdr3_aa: CASSQYRGTEVFF

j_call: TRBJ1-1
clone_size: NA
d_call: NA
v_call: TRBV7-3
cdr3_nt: TGTGCCAGCCGTCAGAGCGCGGCAAACACTGAAGCTTTCTTT
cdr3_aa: CASRQSAANTEAFF

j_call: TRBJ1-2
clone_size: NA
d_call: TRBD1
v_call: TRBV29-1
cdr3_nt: TGCAGCGTTGAAGATCGACAGGGCAACTATGGCTACACCTTC
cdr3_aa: CSVEDRQGNYGYTF

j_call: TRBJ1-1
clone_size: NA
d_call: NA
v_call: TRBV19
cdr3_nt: TGTGCCAGTAGTATTACGTCGGGCACTGAAGCTTTCTTT
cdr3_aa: CASSITSGTEAFF

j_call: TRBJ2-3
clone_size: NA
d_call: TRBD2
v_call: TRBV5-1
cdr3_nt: TGCGCCAGCAGCTTGGTGGTAGCGGGGAGCACAGATACGCAGTATTTT
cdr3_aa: CASSLVVAGSTDTQYF

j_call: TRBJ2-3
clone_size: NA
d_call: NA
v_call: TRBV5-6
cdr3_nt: TGTGCCAGCAGCTTTAAGCCGGATACGCAGTATTTT
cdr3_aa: CASSFKPDTQYF

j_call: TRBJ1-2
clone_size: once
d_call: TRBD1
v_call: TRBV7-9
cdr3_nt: TGTGCCAGAGCCGGGACAGCTAACTATGGCTACACCTTC
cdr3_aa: CARAGTANYGYTF

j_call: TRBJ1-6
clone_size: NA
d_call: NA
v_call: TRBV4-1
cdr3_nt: TGCGCCAGCAGCCCGGGACGGCCGGTGAGGGTTAATTCACCCCTCCACTTT
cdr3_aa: CASSPGRPVRVNSPLHF